The T cell receptor (beta chain) under discussion was sequenced for a study of response to subunit inactivated influenza vaccine. The table lists this clonotype with a few counts. MiXCR, applied by TCRdb to the RT-PCR reads, yields one record per CDR3 protein. The profile shows hundreds of thousands of distinct CDR3 sequences, about 11% of them singletons. Sequencing was performed on PBMCs from blood, taken on the day of vaccination. The source of this sequence is a man aged 50 or older who received an inactivated influenza vaccine.

The CDR3 spells CASSSGGILRETQYF. The CDR3 nucleotides read TGTGCCAGCAGCTCGGGAGGGATACTCCGAGAGACCCAGTACTTC. The chain uses TRBV11-2 and TRBJ2-5, with TRBD2 matching 8 bases. The ends lost 4 bases at V and 4 bases at J; junction bases unmatched: 8. CDR3 length equals 15 residues. Germline loops: CDR1 SGHAT, CDR2 FQNNGV.